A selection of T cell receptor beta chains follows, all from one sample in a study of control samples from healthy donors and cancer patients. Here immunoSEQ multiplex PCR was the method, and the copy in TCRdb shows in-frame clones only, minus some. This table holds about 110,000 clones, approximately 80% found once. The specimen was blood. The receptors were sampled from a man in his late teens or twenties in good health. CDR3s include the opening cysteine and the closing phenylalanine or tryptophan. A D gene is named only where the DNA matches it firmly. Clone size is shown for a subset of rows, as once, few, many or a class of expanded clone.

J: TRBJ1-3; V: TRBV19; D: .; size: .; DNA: TGTGCCAGTAGCGTTCCCCTGTACGCTGGAAACACCATATATTTT; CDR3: CASSVPLYAGNTIYF
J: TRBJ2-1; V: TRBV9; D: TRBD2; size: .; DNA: TGTGCCAGCAGCCGTGCTACTAGCGGGGTGCTGAATGAGCAGTTCTTC; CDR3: CASSRATSGVLNEQFF
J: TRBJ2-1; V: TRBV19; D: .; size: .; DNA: TGTGCCAGTAGTATAGGGGGACTTTTAAATGAGCAGTTCTTC; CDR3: CASSIGGLLNEQFF
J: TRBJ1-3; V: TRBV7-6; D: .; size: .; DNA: TGTGCCAGCAGTAATCAGGGGAGCTCTGGAAACACCATATATTTT; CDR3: CASSNQGSSGNTIYF
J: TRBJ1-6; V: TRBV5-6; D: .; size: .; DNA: TGTGCCAGCAGCTTGTATGGGGGCTTAGGCTCACCCCTCCACTTT; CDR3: CASSLYGGLGSPLHF
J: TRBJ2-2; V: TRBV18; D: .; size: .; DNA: TGTGCCAGCTCACCCAGGAACGGGGAGCTGTTTTTT; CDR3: CASSPRNGELFF
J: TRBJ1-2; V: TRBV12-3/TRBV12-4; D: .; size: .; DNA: TGTGCCAGCCACTTCCGACAGGCTCACGGCTACACCTTC; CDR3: CASHFRQAHGYTF
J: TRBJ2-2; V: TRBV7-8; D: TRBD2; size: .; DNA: TGTGCCAGCAGCCTGCGGGGGGCCGTGACCGGGGAGCTGTTTTTT; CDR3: CASSLRGAVTGELFF
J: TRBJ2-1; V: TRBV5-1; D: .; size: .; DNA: TGCGCCAGCAGCTTGCAGCGCAATGATGGGCAGTTCTTC; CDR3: CASSLQRNDGQFF
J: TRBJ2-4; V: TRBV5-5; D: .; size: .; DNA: TGTGCCAGCAGCTTAAGTGGGGCCAAAAACATTCAGTACTTC; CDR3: CASSLSGAKNIQYF
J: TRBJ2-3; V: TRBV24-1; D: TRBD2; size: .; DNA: TGTGCCACCAGTGATCCTGGTGGGTCTAGCGGGGGTAACACAGATACGCAGTATTTT; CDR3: CATSDPGGSSGGNTDTQYF
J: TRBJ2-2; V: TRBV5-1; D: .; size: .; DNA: TGCGCCAGCAGCCGGACCCGGGAAACAAACACCGGGGAGCTGTTTTTT; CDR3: CASSRTRETNTGELFF
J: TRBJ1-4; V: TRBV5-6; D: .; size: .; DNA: TGTGCCAGCAGCTTGGCAGGGGATGAAAAACTGTTTTTT; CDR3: CASSLAGDEKLFF
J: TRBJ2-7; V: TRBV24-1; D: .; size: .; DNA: TGTGCCACCAGGGCCAGGTCCTCCGGCGAGCAGTACTTC; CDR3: CATRARSSGEQYF
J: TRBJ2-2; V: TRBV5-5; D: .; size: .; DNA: TGTGCCAGCAGCTTGGAGGCAGGGGGGGCTCTTTCCGCCGGGGAGCTGTTTTTT; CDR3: CASSLEAGGALSAGELFF
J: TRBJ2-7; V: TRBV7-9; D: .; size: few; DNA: TGTGCCAGCAGCTTAGATGTTGGGTCAGGTTCCTACGAGCAGTACTTC; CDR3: CASSLDVGSGSYEQYF
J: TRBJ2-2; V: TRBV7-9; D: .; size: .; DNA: TGTGCCAGCAGCTTAGGTCAGGGGACCACCGGGGAGCTGTTTTTT; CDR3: CASSLGQGTTGELFF
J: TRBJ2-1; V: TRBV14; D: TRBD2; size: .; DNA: TGTGCCAGCAGCCAAGCAGGGGGGCTAGCGGGGGTCCTGAACAATGAGCAGTTCTTC; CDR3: CASSQAGGLAGVLNNEQFF
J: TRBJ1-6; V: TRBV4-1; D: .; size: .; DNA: TGCGCCAGCAGCCAAGAGGCCCCGGGCTCCTATAATTCACCCCTCCACTTT; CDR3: CASSQEAPGSYNSPLHF
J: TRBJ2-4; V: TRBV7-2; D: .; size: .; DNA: TGTGCCAGCAGCTTAGAAGCCCTACCAGCCAAAAACATTCAGTACTTC; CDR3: CASSLEALPAKNIQYF
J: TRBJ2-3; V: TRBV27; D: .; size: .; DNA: TGTGCCAGCACGACCCGGTCCCTAAGCACAGATACGCAGTATTTT; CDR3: CASTTRSLSTDTQYF
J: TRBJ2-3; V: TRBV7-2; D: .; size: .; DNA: TGTGCCAGCAGCTTAGGGCCCTACACAGATACGCAGTATTTT; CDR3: CASSLGPYTDTQYF
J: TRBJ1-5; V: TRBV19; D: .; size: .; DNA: TGTGCCAGTAGTATTCCCCCGGGGGCAGGCAATCAGCCCCAGCATTTT; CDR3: CASSIPPGAGNQPQHF
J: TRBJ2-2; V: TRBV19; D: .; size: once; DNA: TGTGCCAGTAGCCTGCTAGGGGGGTCGAGCACCGGGGAGCTGTTTTTT; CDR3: CASSLLGGSSTGELFF
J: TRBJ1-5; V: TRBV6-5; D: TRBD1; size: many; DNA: TGTGCCAGCAGCAGGGGGCCTCAGCCCCAGCATTTT; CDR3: CASSRGPQPQHF
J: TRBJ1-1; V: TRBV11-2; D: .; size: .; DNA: TGTGCCAGCAGCTTGTTAGGGACTCTAGGTGAAGCTTTCTTT; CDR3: CASSLLGTLGEAFF
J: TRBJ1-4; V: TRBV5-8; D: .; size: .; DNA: TGTGCCAGCAGTCTCGGGGATGCAACTAATGAAAAACTGTTTTTT; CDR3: CASSLGDATNEKLFF
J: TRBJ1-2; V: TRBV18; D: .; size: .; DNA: TGTGCCAGCTCACCGGATGGGATAACGGATGGCTACACCTTC; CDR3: CASSPDGITDGYTF
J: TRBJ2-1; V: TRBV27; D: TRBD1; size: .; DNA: TGTGCCAGCAGTTTATTGTCGGTGGGGGACAGGGGGTCCCGTGAGCAGTTCTTC; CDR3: CASSLLSVGDRGSREQFF
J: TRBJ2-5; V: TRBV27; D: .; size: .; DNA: TGTGCCAGCGGTTGGACTTCCCAAGAGACCCAGTACTTC; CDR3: CASGWTSQETQYF
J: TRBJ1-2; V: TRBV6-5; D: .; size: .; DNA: TGTGCCACCCGCTCTGGGGGGGGCGGCTATGGCTACACCTTC; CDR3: CATRSGGGGYGYTF
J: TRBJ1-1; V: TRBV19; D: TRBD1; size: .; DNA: TGTGCCAGTAGAGACGACAGGGGAAGTTGGGACACTGAAGCTTTCTTT; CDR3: CASRDDRGSWDTEAFF
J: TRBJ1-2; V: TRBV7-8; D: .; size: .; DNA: TGTGCCAGCAGCTCCCGGGTCCCGAGAGACTATGGCTACACCTTC; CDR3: CASSSRVPRDYGYTF
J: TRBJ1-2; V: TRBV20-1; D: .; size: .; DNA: TGCAGTGCCACGACTCCGGCGGGCTACACCTTC; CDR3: CSATTPAGYTF
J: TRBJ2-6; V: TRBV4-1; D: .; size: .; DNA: TGCGCCAGCAGCCAAGATACCGGGGCCAACGTCCTGACTTTC; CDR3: CASSQDTGANVLTF
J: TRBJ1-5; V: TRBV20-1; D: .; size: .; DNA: TGCAGTGCTAGTTCAGGCGTCAATCAGCCCCAGCATTTT; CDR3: CSASSGVNQPQHF
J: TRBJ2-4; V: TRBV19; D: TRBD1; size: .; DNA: TGTGCCAGTAGCAACCCTGGGACAGGCAAAAACATTCAGTACTTC; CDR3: CASSNPGTGKNIQYF
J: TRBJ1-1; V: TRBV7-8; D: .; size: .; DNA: TGTGCCAGCAGCTTAGTTGCGGGGATTGGGAATGAAGCTTTCTTT; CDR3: CASSLVAGIGNEAFF
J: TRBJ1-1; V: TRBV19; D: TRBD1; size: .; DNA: TGTGCCAGTAGTTCCAACCTGGGACAGGGGGGCACTGAAGCTTTCTTT; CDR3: CASSSNLGQGGTEAFF
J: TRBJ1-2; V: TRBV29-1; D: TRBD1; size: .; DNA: TGCGTAGGGGGCGCGGACTATGGCTACACCTTC; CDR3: CVGGADYGYTF
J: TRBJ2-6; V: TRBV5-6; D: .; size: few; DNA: TGTGCCAGCAGCTTGTTCCGAGTTGGGGGGGCCAACGTCCTGACTTTC; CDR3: CASSLFRVGGANVLTF
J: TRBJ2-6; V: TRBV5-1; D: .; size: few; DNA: TGCGCCAGCAGCTTGATGCGTGTTTGGGAAAGCTCTGGGGCCAACGTCCTGACTTTC; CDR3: CASSLMRVWESSGANVLTF
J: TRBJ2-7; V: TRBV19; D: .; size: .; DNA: TGTGCCAGTAGTATAGATCCCTTTACACGATCCTACGAGCAGTACTTC; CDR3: CASSIDPFTRSYEQYF
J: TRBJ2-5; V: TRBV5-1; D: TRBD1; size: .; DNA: TGCGCCAGCAGGTTCGGGACAGTCCAAGAGACCCAGTACTTC; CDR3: CASRFGTVQETQYF
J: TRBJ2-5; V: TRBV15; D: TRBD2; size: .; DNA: TGTGCCACCAGGCCTAGCGGGGCTCAAGAGACCCAGTACTTC; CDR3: CATRPSGAQETQYF
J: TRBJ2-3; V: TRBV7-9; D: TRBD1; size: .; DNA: TGTGCCAGCAGCTCGGGGACAGGGCGCACAGATACGCAGTATTTT; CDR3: CASSSGTGRTDTQYF
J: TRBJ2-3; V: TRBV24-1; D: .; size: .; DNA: TGTGCCACCAGTGACCCCGGAGGGGGTCTACCAGATACGCAGTATTTT; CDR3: CATSDPGGGLPDTQYF
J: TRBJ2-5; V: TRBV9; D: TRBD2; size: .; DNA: TGTGCCAGCAGCGTTGGAGCCCTAGCGGGGGGGGAGACCCAGTACTTC; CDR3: CASSVGALAGGETQYF
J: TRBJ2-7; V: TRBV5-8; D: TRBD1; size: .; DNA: TGTGCCAGCAGCTTGAGTGGGACAGCCTACGAGCAGTACTTC; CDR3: CASSLSGTAYEQYF
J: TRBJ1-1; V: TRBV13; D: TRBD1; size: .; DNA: TGTGCCAGCAGCTTAGTCAGGGGGCGCGTGAACACTGAAGCTTTCTTT; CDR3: CASSLVRGRVNTEAFF